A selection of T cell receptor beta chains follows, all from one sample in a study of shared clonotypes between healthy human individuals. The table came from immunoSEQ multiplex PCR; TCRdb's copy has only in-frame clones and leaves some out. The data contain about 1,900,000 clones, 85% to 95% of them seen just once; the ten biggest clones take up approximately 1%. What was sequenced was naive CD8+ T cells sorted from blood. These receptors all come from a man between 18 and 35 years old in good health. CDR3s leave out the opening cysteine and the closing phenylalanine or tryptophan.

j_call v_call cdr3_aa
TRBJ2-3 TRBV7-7 ASSPMDGTQY
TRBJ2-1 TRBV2 ASSEGFPTIPNEQF
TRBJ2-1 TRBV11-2 ASSLGHNEQF
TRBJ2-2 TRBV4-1 ASSQGAPGELF
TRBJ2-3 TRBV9 ASSVAGFTDTQY
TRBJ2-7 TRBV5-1 ASSWGQFYEQY
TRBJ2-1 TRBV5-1 ASTGGAGFDNEQF
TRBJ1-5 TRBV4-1 ASSQEGTGSYQPQH
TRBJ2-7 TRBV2 ASSEALRFYEQY
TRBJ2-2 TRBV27 ASSPSGGGNGELF
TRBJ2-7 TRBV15 ATSRGKGAYEQY
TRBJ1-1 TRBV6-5 ASSYSAGAWGTEAF